This TCR beta chain stems from a study of CXCR3-negative and CXCR3-positive naive CD8 T cells. Note on this clonotype: Its target is unknown.

Broader study findings: Comparison of naive CXCR3-negative and CXCR3-positive cells revealed similar TRBV-TRBJ usage, while memory cells differed. CXCR3-negative naive cells had less hydrophobic TRB CDR3s than did CXCR3-positive naive cells.

5' RACE that incorporated UMI labels was used to prepare the TRB cDNA libraries. Following a re-call of the 5' RACE reads, TCRdb has one entry per CDR3 protein and lacks DNA. The table for this sample gives about 150,000 distinct CDR3 sequences. Germline-derived CDR1 and CDR2 are SGHAT and FQNNGV. This CDR3 has 15 amino acids. Source material: naive CXCR3+ CD8+ T cells from blood. The subset was: CD45RO-CCR7+CD27+CD95- naive CD8+ T cells expressing CXCR3 (TNR3+). V usage is TRBV11-2 and J usage is TRBJ2-7; TCRdb's assignment of TRBD2 cannot be checked, as there is no DNA. This clonotype was sampled from a human donor in good health. Some clones in this sample may be carry-over from other donors' samples. CDR3 sequence reads: CASSLDPGLVYEQYF.